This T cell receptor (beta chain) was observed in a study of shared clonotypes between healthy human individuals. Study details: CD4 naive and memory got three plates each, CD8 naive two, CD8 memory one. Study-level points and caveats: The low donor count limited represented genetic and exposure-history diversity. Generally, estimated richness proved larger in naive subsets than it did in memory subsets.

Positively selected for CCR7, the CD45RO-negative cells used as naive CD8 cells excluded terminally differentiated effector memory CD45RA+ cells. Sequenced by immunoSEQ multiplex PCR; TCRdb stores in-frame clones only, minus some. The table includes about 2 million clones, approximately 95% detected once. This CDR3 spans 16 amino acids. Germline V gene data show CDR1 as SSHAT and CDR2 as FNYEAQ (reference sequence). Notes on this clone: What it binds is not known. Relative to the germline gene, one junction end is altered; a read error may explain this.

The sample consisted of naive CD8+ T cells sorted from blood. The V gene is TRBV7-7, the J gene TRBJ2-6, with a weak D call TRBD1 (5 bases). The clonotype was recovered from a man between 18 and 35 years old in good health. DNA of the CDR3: TGTGCTAGCAGCCCCATCTCGGCTCCTGGGGCCAACGTCCTGACTTTT. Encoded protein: CASSPISAPGANVLTF.